This entry lists 31 T cell receptor beta chains sequenced from one sample in a study of graft-versus-host responses after intestinal transplantation. The method was immunoSEQ multiplex PCR; TCRdb's version includes in-frame clones alone and lacks a portion of them. The profile shows tens of thousands of clones, under 95% of them singletons. The source was PBMCs, collected about 120 days after intestinal transplantation. These receptor sequences come from a human patient who received an intestinal transplant, so some T cells may come from the graft donor.

This clone has a single count. The chain uses TRBV2 and TRBJ2-7, with D unresolved. This CDR3 region has 11 residues. The germline V gene encodes CDR1 SNHLY and CDR2 FYNNEI. Deletions cut 4 bases from V and 2 bases from J, with 3 bases between. CDR3 sequence (DNA): TGTGCCAGCAGTGCCACCTACGAGCAGTACTTC. This encodes CASSATYEQYF.

J is TRBJ2-7 and V is TRBV25-1, with TRBD2 matching over 11 bases. J was trimmed by 5 bases and V by 6 bases; bases with no gene match: 3. This CDR3 is built from 13 residues. The germline CDR1 and CDR2 sequences are MGHDK and SYGVNS. CDR3 nucleotides: TGTGCCAGCAGCCCTAGCGGGAGGAACGAGCAGTACTTC. The encoded protein is CASSPSGRNEQYF.

This clone occurred once. The chain employs TRBV5-1 and TRBJ2-7, with D possibly being TRBD2 (6 bases). This CDR3 comprises 15 residues. The germline CDR1 and CDR2 sequences are SGHRS and YFSETQ. The V end lost 0 bases, the J end lost 6 bases, and 16 bases lay between the germline ends. The CDR3 DNA sequence: TGCGCCAGCAGCTTGGATGCGGGAACAGCGGGCGAGCAGTACTTC. Translating it yields CASSLDAGTAGEQYF.

The chain recombines TRBV10-3 with TRBJ1-5; D might be TRBD1 (5 bases). This CDR3 has 14 amino acids. V shed 6 bases and J shed 2 bases, with 11 bases lying between them. The germline V gene has CDR1 ENHRY and CDR2 SYGVKD. CDR3 sequence reads: CAIRGVGGNQPQHF. The CDR3 DNA sequence: TGTGCCATCAGGGGGGTTGGTGGCAATCAGCCCCAGCATTTT.

The genes are TRBV11-2 and TRBJ1-5; D is perhaps TRBD1 (5 bases). Germline lookup yields CDR1 SGHAT and CDR2 FQNNGV. The CDR3 runs to 16 residues. V was shortened by 4 bases and J by 0 bases, with 13 bases between the two germline ends. CDR3 loop: CASSWGRGFSNQPQHF. The CDR3 coding sequence is TGTGCCAGCAGCTGGGGACGGGGATTTAGCAATCAGCCCCAGCATTTT. The full variable domain, in which reference TRBV11-2 and TRBJ1-5 provide the parts outside the CDR3, is EAGVAQSPRYKIIEKRQSVAFWCNPISGHATLYWYQQILGQGPKLLIQFQNNGVVDDSQLPKDRFSAERLKGVDSTLKIQPAKLEDSAVYLCASSWGRGFSNQPQHFGDGTRLSIL.

The chain couples TRBV9 to TRBJ2-1; 9 positions agree with TRBD2. Germline CDR1 is SGDLS and CDR2 is YYNGEE. The CDR3 totals 14 residues. Trimming cost V 3 bases and J 8 bases; bases outside gene matches: 6. CDR3 loop: CASSARLAGYEQFF. The CDR3 DNA reads TGTGCCAGCAGCGCCCGGCTAGCGGGGTATGAGCAGTTCTTC.

This clone showed up just once. The gene calls are TRBV10-3 and TRBJ1-2, with TRBD1 matching over 10 bases. V was clipped by 4 bases and J by 7 bases; unmatched bases: 0. The CDR3 sequence is 12 residues long. Germline CDR1 and CDR2: ENHRY and SYGVKD. The CDR3 loop is CAISGQGAGYTF. The CDR3 nucleotides are TGTGCCATCAGTGGACAGGGGGCTGGCTACACCTTC.

This chain joins TRBV5-1 and TRBJ2-3; TRBD2 matches at 8 bases. Looked up from germline, CDR1 is SGHRS and CDR2 is YFSETQ. The CDR3 extends over 17 amino acids. V lost 5 bases, J lost 2 bases, and 13 bases stayed unmatched. The CDR3 bases are TGCGCCAGCAGTTCAATGAGCGGGGGAGCCCTCACAGATACGCAGTATTTT. Translation gives CASSSMSGGALTDTQYF.

The chain joins TRBV6-1 to TRBJ2-1, with D hard to call. There are 11 residues in the CDR3. Germline values: CDR1 MNHNS, CDR2 SASEGT. Trimming took off 9 bases at V and 5 bases at J, with 8 bases between the two ends. CDR3 sequence reads: CASVRNNEQFF. CDR3 DNA: TGTGCCAGTGTCAGAAACAATGAGCAGTTCTTC.

The chain recombines TRBV28 with TRBJ2-7; D unresolved. V was shortened by 8 bases and J by 0 bases, with 14 bases between the two germline ends. The germline V gene has CDR1 MDHEN and CDR2 SYDVKM. This CDR3 contains 14 residues. The CDR3 nucleotides are TGTGCCAGCGGAACGATGGGTGCCTCCTACGAGCAGTACTTC. Translating gives CASGTMGASYEQYF.

J is TRBJ2-3 and V is TRBV6-5; D remains unclear. The V gene lost 4 bases and the J gene lost 1 base, with 9 bases spanning the gap. Per germline, CDR1 MNHEY and CDR2 SVGAGI. The CDR3 length is 14 residues. The CDR3 nucleotides are TGTGCCAGCAGTTCAGCCCTCCGCACAGATACGCAGTATTTT. Its protein is CASSSALRTDTQYF.

Points on this clone: Germline is not matched at one junction end, which may reflect a read error. V gene TRBV4-1 combines with J gene TRBJ2-1; D not resolved. The CDR3 runs to 16 residues. The germline V gene encodes CDR1 MGHRA and CDR2 YSYEKL. For the CDR3, the DNA is TGCGTCAGCAGCCAAGACCGAACAGACAACTACAATGAGCAGTTCTTC. Translated, it gives CVSSQDRTDNYNEQFF.

The chain joins TRBV10-3 to TRBJ1-1, with D possibly being TRBD1 (5 bases). With 6 bases removed from V and 0 bases from J, the gap between germline ends came to 8 bases. Germline V gene lookup returns CDR1 ENHRY and CDR2 SYGVKD. The CDR3 is made up of 13 amino acids. The CDR3 sequence is CAIRGLLNTEAFF. The CDR3 nucleotides read TGTGCCATCAGGGGGCTTTTGAACACTGAAGCTTTCTTT.

Written as DNA, the CDR3 is TGTGCCAGCAGCTCCGGGACAGGGAGGAACACTGAAGCTTTCTTT. It is translated as CASSSGTGRNTEAFF. The V and J genes are TRBV7-3 and TRBJ1-1, with 9 nucleotides matching TRBD1. This CDR3 is 15 amino acids long. Germline V CDR1 and CDR2: SGHTA, FQGTGA. V trimming: 4 bases; J trimming: 1 base; junction bases outside the gene matches: 4.

The V call is TRBV27, the J call TRBJ2-1; a weak D match, TRBD2 (5 bases). The CDR3 covers 13 residues. V lost 3 bases and J 5 bases, leaving 8 bases between the germline ends. Germline V gene data show CDR1 as MNHEY and CDR2 as SMNVEV (reference sequence). This CDR3 reads CASSFSLDNEQFF. The CDR3 DNA follows: TGTGCCAGCAGTTTCTCACTAGACAATGAGCAGTTCTTC.

This sequence joins TRBV6-1 and TRBJ1-1; weak D call: TRBD1 (5 bases). Trimming left V 5 bases short and J 3 bases short, with 13 bases between. CDR1 and CDR2 from the germline V gene are MNHNS and SASEGT. The CDR3 length is 14 residues. DNA for the CDR3: TGTGCCAGCAGTTCATATCAGGGCCACACTGAAGCTTTCTTT. Its translation is CASSSYQGHTEAFF.

V is TRBV6-1 and J is TRBJ2-7; D possibly corresponds to TRBD2 (5 bases). CDR1 is MNHNS, CDR2 SASEGT, per germline. Trimming removed 3 bases at V and 2 bases at J, with 17 bases between. The CDR3 is 16 amino acids. This CDR3 is CASSDPAGEGPYEQYF. The CDR3 DNA follows: TGTGCCAGCAGTGATCCAGCCGGGGAAGGCCCCTACGAGCAGTACTTC.

This chain uses TRBV7-8 with TRBJ2-5; perhaps TRBD2 as D (5 bases). The CDR3 contains 12 residues. V was clipped by 3 bases and J by 3 bases, with 5 bases between them. Germline CDR1 SGHVS, CDR2 FQNEAQ. CDR3 sequence (DNA): TGTGCCAGCAGCTTCGGGGAAGAGACCCAGTACTTC. Translation: CASSFGEETQYF.

The chain is built from TRBV6-1 and TRBJ1-1; D is undetermined. Trimming pared 1 base from V and 0 bases from J, leaving 24 bases between. Germline V gene data show CDR1 as MNHNS and CDR2 as SASEGT. The CDR3 is 20 amino acids. CDR3 nucleotide sequence: TGTGCCAGCAGTGAAGAACGGGCCCGGCGGTCGACACGATTGAACACTGAAGCTTTCTTT. The encoded protein is CASSEERARRSTRLNTEAFF.

The CDR3 sequence is CASNPRGGQETQYF. CDR3 DNA sequence: TGTGCCAGCAATCCGCGGGGGGGCCAAGAGACCCAGTACTTC. The chain carries TRBV6-1 and TRBJ2-5, with 9 bases lining up with TRBD2. This CDR3 spans 14 amino acids. Trimming at V came to 7 bases and at J to 1 base, leaving 4 bases not matched to a gene. Germline V gene data show CDR1 as MNHNS and CDR2 as SASEGT.

This clone occurred once. V usage is TRBV5-1 and J usage is TRBJ2-3, with 7 bases matching TRBD1. J lost 2 bases, V lost 2 bases, and 14 bases had no gene match. The CDR3 sequence is 18 residues long. Germline V CDR1 and CDR2: SGHRS, YFSETQ. CDR3 nucleotide sequence: TGCGCCAGCAGCTTTGGACAGGTTACACCCTATTTCACAGATACGCAGTATTTT. Its protein product is CASSFGQVTPYFTDTQYF.

This clone was picked up a small number of times. The rearrangement uses TRBV27 and TRBJ2-1; TRBD2 matches 11 bases. Germline-derived CDR1 and CDR2 are MNHEY and SMNVEV (reference sequence). V shed 4 bases, J shed 8 bases, and the junction held 4 bases outside the gene matches. This CDR3 region has 14 residues. The CDR3 spells CASSSTSGKDEQFF. The CDR3 DNA reads as TGTGCCAGCAGTTCGACTAGCGGGAAGGATGAGCAGTTCTTC.

The chain is built from TRBV7-3 and TRBJ2-3; D is perhaps TRBD1 or TRBD2 (5 bases each). There are 15 residues in the CDR3. Germline values: CDR1 SGHTA, CDR2 FQGTGA. Trimming stripped 1 base from V and 0 bases from J, with 8 bases between. CDR3 in amino acids: CASSLSRGSTDTQYF. CDR3 nucleotides: TGTGCCAGCAGCTTAAGCCGGGGCAGCACAGATACGCAGTATTTT.

The chain has TRBV4-1 and TRBJ2-2; no definite D call. CDR3 length equals 16 residues. V was trimmed by 4 bases and J by 0 bases, leaving 12 bases between them. CDR1 MGHRA and CDR2 YSYEKL come from the germline V gene. For the CDR3, the DNA is TGCGCCAGCAGCCTCTTAGCAGGAACGAACACCGGGGAGCTGTTTTTT. Its translation: CASSLLAGTNTGELFF.

The V call is TRBV29-1, the J call TRBJ2-7; 9 bases fit TRBD2. CDR1 and CDR2 from the germline V gene are SQVTM and ANQGSEA. The CDR3 spans 13 residues. Unmatched junction bases numbered 4, after V lost 4 bases and J lost 3 bases. CDR3 residues: CSVVVTSGYEQYF. The DNA of the CDR3 is TGCAGCGTTGTGGTGACTAGCGGCTACGAGCAGTACTTC.

The V and J genes are TRBV6-5 and TRBJ2-7; D unclear. The germline V gene has CDR1 MNHEY and CDR2 SVGAGI. V gave up 2 bases and J gave up 3 bases, with 8 bases separating them. There are 13 residues in the CDR3. The CDR3 DNA sequence: TGTGCCAGCAGTTACGGTGGCTACTACGAGCAGTACTTC. Its translation: CASSYGGYYEQYF.

The rearrangement joins TRBV28 to TRBJ1-3; 7 nucleotides match TRBD1. The CDR3 has 13 residues. V trimming: 8 bases; J trimming: 5 bases; junction bases outside the gene matches: 6. Germline lookup yields CDR1 MDHEN and CDR2 SYDVKM. The CDR3 DNA reads TGTGCCAGCCGACAGGGAACGAGAAACACCATATATTTT. It codes for CASRQGTRNTIYF.

The chain joins TRBV19 to TRBJ2-2; TRBD2 might be the D (6 bases). Germline CDR1 and CDR2: LNHDA and SQIVND (reference sequence). The CDR3 spans 15 residues. The V and J ends lost 4 bases and 5 bases respectively, with 14 bases between them. CDR3 DNA sequence: TGTGCCAGTAGTAGGGGACTGGGGACGACCGGGGAGCTGTTTTTT. Protein sequence: CASSRGLGTTGELFF.

The chain carries TRBV6-6 and TRBJ1-5; unclear D gene. The CDR3 consists of 14 residues. V was cut by 2 bases and J by 2 bases, with 7 bases left in between. CDR1 is MNHNY, CDR2 SVGAGI, per germline (reference sequence). DNA of the CDR3: TGTGCCAGCAGTTACAGGGAGGGCAATCAGCCCCAGCATTTT. Translated, it gives CASSYREGNQPQHF.

V usage is TRBV5-6 and J usage is TRBJ2-3; 9 nucleotides align to TRBD2. Trimming at V came to 0 bases and at J to 3 bases, leaving 11 bases not matched to a gene. There are 18 residues in the CDR3. The V gene's germline CDR1 is SGHDT and CDR2 YYEEEE. The CDR3: CASSLGSSGVWETDTQYF. CDR3 sequence (DNA): TGTGCCAGCAGCTTGGGGTCTAGCGGGGTGTGGGAGACAGATACGCAGTATTTT.

This clone has more than one count but fewer than ten. The chain joins TRBV5-6 to TRBJ2-3, with a possible D match to TRBD2 (6 bases). Germline loops: CDR1 SGHDT, CDR2 YYEEEE. The CDR3 spans 15 residues. V dropped 1 base and J dropped 4 bases, with 13 bases sitting between them. CDR3 DNA: TGTGCCAGCAGCTTGCGGGGGTTCTTACCAGATACGCAGTATTTT. Its protein is CASSLRGFLPDTQYF.